This T cell receptor beta chain was profiled in a study of blood T cell repertoires in COVID-19 (dated by TCRdb to the early 2020s). With respect to the entire study: The collaborator samples originated in the United States, Italy and Spain and spanned the acute and convalescent phases of COVID-19. The prospective study material was composed of cDNA or gDNA derived from T cells, B-cell-depleted T cells, or PBMCs. The dataset comprised deeply sampled blood TCRbeta repertoires from subjects exposed to, actively infected with, or recovered from COVID-19. The repertoires were released in a freely available public database intended as a resource for research on the immune response to SARS-CoV-2. Samples were obtained from the ongoing ImmuneRACE study (first 160 participants) and from some 1,300 subjects provided by 6 global collaborators. A de-identified subject ID, COVID-19 status, age in years and sex were almost always included in the sample metadata. Where available, HLA class I and class II types were taken from metadata supplied by the sample provider and were not determined by assay-based typing.

Concerning this clone itself: No antigen is known for it. No per-base quality is available; no much larger clone lies one base away.

Findings and caveats that apply to the study as a whole: Clinical and demographic metadata were provided uncurated, with the amount varying by source and participant.

TCRbeta CDR3 regions were amplified from genomic DNA by means of the immunoSEQ Assay, a bias-controlled multiplex PCR. In the original analysis: The number of nucleated cells in each sample was estimated by amplification of reference gene primers within the assay. Sequence reads were collapsed and filtered to measure the absolute abundance of every unique TCRbeta CDR3 rearrangement. For each sample, productive Simpson clonality was calculated as the square root of Simpson's diversity index across productive rearrangements. Drawn from immuneACCESS, this table holds only the in-frame rearrangements with V and J called that TCRdb kept. Clones are partly lost; checked studies trace under half to an unresolved V gene and leave the rest unexplained. V and J calls and clone size are as listed in that table; D and trimming were resolved from the DNA. This sample has around 190,000 clones in its table, and around 84% of those were observed once. The biggest ten clones account for approximately 3% of the sample.

Participants in the prospective study were aged roughly 18 to 100 years, lived in 20 to 25 United States geographic areas, and enrolled through a virtual design. In the prospective study, participants were assigned to cohorts based on the clinical history participants reported in a screening survey and a study questionnaire. For ImmuneRACE Cohort 3, a participant was defined as recovered based on two consecutive negative NP/OP PCR tests, clearance by a healthcare professional, or resolution of symptoms. Mobile phlebotomists in the prospective study collected whole blood, serum and a nasopharyngeal or oropharyngeal swab from every participant. Over a roughly two-month period, participants in the prospective study had the option of providing additional blood draws and questionnaires. Before DNA extraction, blood samples from the prospective study were shipped at room temperature or frozen. V drops 6 bases and J drops 7 bases, leaving 15 bases in between. From the germline V gene (reference sequence), CDR1 is MNHNY and CDR2 is SVGAGI. Inclusive of the bounding cysteine and phenylalanine, the CDR3 is 13 residues long. Here the CDR3 DNA is all that survives: 39 bases in frame from base 1.

Sequencing was done on a sample of PBMCs or T cells enriched from blood (not recorded which). The V and J segments used are TRBV6-6 and TRBJ1-2; a tentative D call is TRBD1 (5 bases match). The origin of this receptor is a woman in her thirties who had recovered from COVID-19. The CDR3 here reads CASSSALGVGYTF. The sequenced DNA: TGTGCCAGCAGCTCGGCCCTAGGGGTTGGCTACACCTTC.